This TCR beta chain was documented in a study of blood T cell repertoires in COVID-19 (dated by TCRdb to the early 2020s). Regarding the complete study: Samples from collaborators originated in the United States, Italy and Spain and spanned both the acute and convalescent phases of COVID-19. The material from the prospective study consisted of cDNA or gDNA derived from T cells, B-cell-depleted T cells, or PBMCs. Where available, HLA class I and class II types were obtained from metadata supplied by the sample provider rather than from assay-based typing. A freely available public database, intended as a resource for researchers studying the immune response to SARS-CoV-2, is where the repertoires were released. A de-identified subject ID, COVID-19 status, age in years and sex were almost always included in the sample metadata. Samples were obtained from the ongoing ImmuneRACE study (first 160 participants) and from 1,000 to 1,500 subjects provided by 6 global collaborators. The dataset comprised deeply sampled blood TCRbeta repertoires from subjects exposed to, actively infected with, or recovered from COVID-19.

The CDR3 measures 14 amino acids from cysteine to phenylalanine. Of the read, only the CDR3 DNA is kept; its 42 bases are in frame from base 1. Taken from the germline V gene, the CDR1 and CDR2 loops are ENHRY and SYGVKD. A few counts support this clone. No cognate antigen has been identified for it. There are no base qualities to consult, and no much larger clone falls within one base. The paper's findings and limits, for the study overall: Clinical and demographic metadata were provided uncurated, with the amount varying by source and participant.

Participants in the prospective study were enrolled through a virtual design, were aged roughly 18 to 100 years, and lived in approximately 24 United States geographic areas. Cohort assignment in the prospective study relied on participant-reported clinical history from a screening survey and a study questionnaire. ImmuneRACE Cohort 3 recovered participants were defined by two consecutive negative NP/OP PCR tests, healthcare professional clearance, or symptom resolution. In the prospective study, mobile phlebotomists collected whole blood, serum and a nasopharyngeal or oropharyngeal swab from each participant. Additional blood draws and questionnaires over an approximately two-month period could optionally be provided by prospective study participants. Before DNA extraction, blood samples from the prospective study were shipped at room temperature or frozen. TCRbeta CDR3 regions were amplified from genomic DNA using the immunoSEQ Assay, a bias-controlled multiplex PCR. The paper's data handling went like this. The number of nucleated cells in each sample was estimated by amplification of reference gene primers within the assay. To quantify the absolute abundance of each unique TCRbeta CDR3 rearrangement, sequence reads were collapsed and filtered. For each sample, productive Simpson clonality was calculated as the square root of Simpson's diversity index across productive rearrangements. In TCRdb, the immuneACCESS table is reduced to in-frame sequences with V and J assigned. These tables do not hold every clone; where another copy was compared, an unresolved V gene accounts for under half, and the others remain unexplained. The V and J calls and clone size are taken from that table; D and trimming were inferred from the DNA. This sample comprises over 200,000 clones, 87% of them detected only once. The leading ten clones occupy less than 14% of the sample.

The specimen sequenced was PBMCs or T cells enriched from blood (not recorded which). The chain couples TRBV10-3 to TRBJ1-5; a weak D assignment points to TRBD1 (6 bases agree). The source of this sequence is a man between 25 and 39 years old who had recovered from COVID-19. The DNA sequence is given as TGTGCTGCCGATGGGGGCGCGGGCAATCAGCCCCAGCATTTT. It specifies CAADGGAGNQPQHF.